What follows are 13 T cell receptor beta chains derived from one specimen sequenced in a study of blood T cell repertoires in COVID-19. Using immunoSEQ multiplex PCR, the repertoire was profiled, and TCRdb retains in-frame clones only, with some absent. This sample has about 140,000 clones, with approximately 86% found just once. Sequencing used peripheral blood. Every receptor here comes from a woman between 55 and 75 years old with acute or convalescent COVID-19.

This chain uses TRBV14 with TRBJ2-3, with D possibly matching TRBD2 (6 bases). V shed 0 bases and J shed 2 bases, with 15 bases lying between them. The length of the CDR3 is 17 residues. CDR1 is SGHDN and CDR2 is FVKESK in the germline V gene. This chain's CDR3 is CASSQEPKRRATDTQYF. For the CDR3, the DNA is TGTGCCAGCAGCCAAGAGCCCAAAAGGAGGGCCACAGATACGCAGTATTTT.

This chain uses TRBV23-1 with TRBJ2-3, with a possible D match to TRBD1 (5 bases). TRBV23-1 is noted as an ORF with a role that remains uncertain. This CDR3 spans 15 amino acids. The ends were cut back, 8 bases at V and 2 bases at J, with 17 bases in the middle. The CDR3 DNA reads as TGCGCCAGCCATCACCTTGGGGCTCTCACAGATACGCAGTATTTT. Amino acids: CASHHLGALTDTQYF.

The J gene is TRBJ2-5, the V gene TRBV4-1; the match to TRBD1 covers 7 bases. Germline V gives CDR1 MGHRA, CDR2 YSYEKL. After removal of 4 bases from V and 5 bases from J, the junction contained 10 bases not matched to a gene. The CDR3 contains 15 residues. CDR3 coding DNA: TGCGCCAGCAGCCTACAAGGGGGCGGGTTGGAGACCCAGTACTTC. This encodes CASSLQGGGLETQYF.

CDR3 protein: CASRAGDNSPLHF. CDR3 nucleotide sequence: TGTGCCAGCAGAGCGGGGGATAATTCACCCCTCCACTTT. The chain carries TRBV12-3 or TRBV12-4 and TRBJ1-6; possibly TRBD1 for D (5 bases). CDR3 size: 13 residues. Deletions cut 6 bases from V and 5 bases from J, with 8 bases between.

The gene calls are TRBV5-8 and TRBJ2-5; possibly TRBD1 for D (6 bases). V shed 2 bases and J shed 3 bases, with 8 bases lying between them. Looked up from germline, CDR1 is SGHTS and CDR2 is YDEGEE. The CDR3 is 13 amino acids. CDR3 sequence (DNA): TGTGCCAGCAGCTTCAGGACAGAAGAGACCCAGTACTTC. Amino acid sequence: CASSFRTEETQYF.

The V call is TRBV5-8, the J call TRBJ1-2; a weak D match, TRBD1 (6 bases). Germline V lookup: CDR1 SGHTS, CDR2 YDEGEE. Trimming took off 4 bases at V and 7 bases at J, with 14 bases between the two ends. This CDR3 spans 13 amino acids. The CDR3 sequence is CASSRGGAIGYTF. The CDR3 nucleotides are TGTGCCAGCAGCCGAGGGGGGGCGATTGGCTACACCTTC. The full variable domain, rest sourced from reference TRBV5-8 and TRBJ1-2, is EAGVTQSPTHLIKTRGQQATLRCSPISGHTSVYWYQQALGLGLQFLLWYDEGEERNRGNFPPRFSGRQFPNYSSELNVNALELEDSALYLCASSRGGAIGYTFGSGTRLTVV.

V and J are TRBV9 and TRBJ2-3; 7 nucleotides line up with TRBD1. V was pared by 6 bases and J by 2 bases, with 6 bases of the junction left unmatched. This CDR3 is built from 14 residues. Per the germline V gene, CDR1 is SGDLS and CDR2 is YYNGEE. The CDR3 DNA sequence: TGTGCCAGCAACCGGGACAGCGCCACAGATACGCAGTATTTT. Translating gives CASNRDSATDTQYF.

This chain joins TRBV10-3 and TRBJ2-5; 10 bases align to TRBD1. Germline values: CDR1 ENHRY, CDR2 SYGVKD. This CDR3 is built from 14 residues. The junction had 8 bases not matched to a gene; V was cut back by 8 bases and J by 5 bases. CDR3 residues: CAIGDRDRGETQYF. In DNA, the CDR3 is TGTGCCATCGGGGACCGGGACAGGGGCGAGACCCAGTACTTC.

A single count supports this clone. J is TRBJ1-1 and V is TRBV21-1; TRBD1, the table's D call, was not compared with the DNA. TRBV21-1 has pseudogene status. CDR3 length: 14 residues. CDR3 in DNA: TGTGCCAGCAGCCCAGGGGGCAGGGGTCCTGAAGCTTTCTTT. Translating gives CASSPGGRGPEAFF.

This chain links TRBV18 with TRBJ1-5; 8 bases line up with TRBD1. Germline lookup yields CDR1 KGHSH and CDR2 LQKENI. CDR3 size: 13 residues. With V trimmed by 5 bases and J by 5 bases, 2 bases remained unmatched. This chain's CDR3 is CASSLTGDQPQHF. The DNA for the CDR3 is TGTGCCAGCTCATTGACAGGGGATCAGCCCCAGCATTTT.

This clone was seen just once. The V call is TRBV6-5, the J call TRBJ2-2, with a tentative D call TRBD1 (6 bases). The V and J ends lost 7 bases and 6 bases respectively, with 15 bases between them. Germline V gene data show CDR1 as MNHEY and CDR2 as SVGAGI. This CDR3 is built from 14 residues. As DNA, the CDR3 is TGTGCCAGCACCCTAAGGGGGTTTGCCGGGGAGCTGTTTTTT. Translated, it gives CASTLRGFAGELFF.

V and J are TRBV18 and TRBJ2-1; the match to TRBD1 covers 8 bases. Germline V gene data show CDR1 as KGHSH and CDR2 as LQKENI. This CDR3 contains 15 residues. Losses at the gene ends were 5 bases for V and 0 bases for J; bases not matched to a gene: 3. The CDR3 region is CASSWGQVSYNEQFF. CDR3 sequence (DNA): TGTGCCAGCTCATGGGGACAGGTCTCCTACAATGAGCAGTTCTTC.

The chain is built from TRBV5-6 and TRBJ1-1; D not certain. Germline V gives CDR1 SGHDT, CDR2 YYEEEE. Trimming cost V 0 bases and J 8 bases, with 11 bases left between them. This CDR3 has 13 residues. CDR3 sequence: CASSLAFPSEAFF. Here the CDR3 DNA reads TGTGCCAGCAGCTTGGCCTTCCCGTCGGAAGCTTTCTTT.